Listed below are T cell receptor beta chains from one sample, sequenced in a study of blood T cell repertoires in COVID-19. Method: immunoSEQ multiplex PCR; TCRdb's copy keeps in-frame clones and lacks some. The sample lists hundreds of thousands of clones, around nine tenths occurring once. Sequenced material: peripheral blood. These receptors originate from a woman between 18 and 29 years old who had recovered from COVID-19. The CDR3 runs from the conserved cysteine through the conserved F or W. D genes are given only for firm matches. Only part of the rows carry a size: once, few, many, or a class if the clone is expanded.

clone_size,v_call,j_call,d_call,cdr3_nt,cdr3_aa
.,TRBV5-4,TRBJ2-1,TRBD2,TGTGCCAGCAGCTCTGAAGCGACTAGCACTGAGCAGTTCTTC,CASSSEATSTEQFF
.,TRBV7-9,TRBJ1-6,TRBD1,TGTGCCAGCAGTTCGACAGGGAACCGGCAGTCACCCCTCCACTTT,CASSSTGNRQSPLHF
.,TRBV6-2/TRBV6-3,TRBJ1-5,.,TGTGCCAGCAGTTACTCGACAGTCCTCTGGCAGCCCCAGCATTTT,CASSYSTVLWQPQHF
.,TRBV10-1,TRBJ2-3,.,TGCGCCAGTGGGGCGACAGATACGCAGTATTTT,CASGATDTQYF
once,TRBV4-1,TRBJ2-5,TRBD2,TGCGCCAGCAGCCAAGATAGTGGGACTAGCGGGGGAGAGACCCAGTACTTC,CASSQDSGTSGGETQYF
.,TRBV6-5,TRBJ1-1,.,TGTGCCAGCAGCCTCGACAGCACGAACACTGAAGCTTTCTTT,CASSLDSTNTEAFF
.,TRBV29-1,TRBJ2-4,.,TGCAGCGTTGAAGGGGGCTCCGACATTCAGTACTTC,CSVEGGSDIQYF
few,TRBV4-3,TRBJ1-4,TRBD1,TGCGCCAGCAGCCGCGCGGGAGGGGGACAGTCCCAAAAACTGTTTTTT,CASSRAGGGQSQKLFF
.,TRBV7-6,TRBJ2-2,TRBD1,TGTGCCAGCAGCTTAGGGGAGACAGGGACGAACACCGGGGAGCTGTTTTTT,CASSLGETGTNTGELFF
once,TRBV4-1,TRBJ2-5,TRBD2,TGCGCCAGCAGCCACCTACTAGCGGGAGGGCCTCGAGAGACCCAGTACTTC,CASSHLLAGGPRETQYF
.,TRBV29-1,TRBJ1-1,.,TGCAGCGTTGAAGGAGTCGAGAACACTGAAGCTTTCTTT,CSVEGVENTEAFF
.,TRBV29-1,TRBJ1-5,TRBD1,TGCAGCGTCCTGACAGGGGGCGGCAATCAGCCCCAGCATTTT,CSVLTGGGNQPQHF
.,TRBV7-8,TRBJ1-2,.,TGTGCCAGCAGCTTAGAGGGGGATTGGGACACCTATGGCTACACCTTC,CASSLEGDWDTYGYTF
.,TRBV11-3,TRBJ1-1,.,TGTGCCAGCAGCCCCAGACGACAGCTGAACACTGAAGCTTTCTTT,CASSPRRQLNTEAFF
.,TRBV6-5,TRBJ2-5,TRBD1,TGTGCCAGCAGTTCAATGGGACAGAACTTTGAGGAGACCCAGTACTTC,CASSSMGQNFEETQYF
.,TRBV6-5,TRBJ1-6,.,TGTGCCAGCAGTTTCGACAGGAATTATAATTCACCCCTCCACTTT,CASSFDRNYNSPLHF
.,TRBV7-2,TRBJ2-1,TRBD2,TGTGCCAGCAGCTTAGCCCCCCTGACTAGCGGGCATCGGAAGTACAATGAGCAGTTCTTC,CASSLAPLTSGHRKYNEQFF
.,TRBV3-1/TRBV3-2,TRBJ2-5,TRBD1,TGTGCCAGCAGCCCCTTACCCGACAGGGTAGAGACCCAGTACTTC,CASSPLPDRVETQYF
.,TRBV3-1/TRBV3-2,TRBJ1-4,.,TGTGCCAGCAGCCCTGAATGGGCAAATAATGAAAAACTGTTTTTT,CASSPEWANNEKLFF
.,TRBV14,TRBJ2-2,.,TGTGCCAGCAGCCAAGATCTGAGGCCTTACACCGGGGAGCTGTTTTTT,CASSQDLRPYTGELFF
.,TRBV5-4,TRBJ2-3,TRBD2,TGTGCCAGCAGCTTGGGGGGTAGCGGGAACAGTATAGATACGCAGTATTTT,CASSLGGSGNSIDTQYF
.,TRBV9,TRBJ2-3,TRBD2,TGTGCCAGCAGCGACCCACTAGCGGGAGTTCCCACAGATACGCAGTATTTT,CASSDPLAGVPTDTQYF
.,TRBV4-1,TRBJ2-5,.,TGCGCCAGCAGCCAAGAAGGCGGCGTCCGAGAGACCCAGTACTTC,CASSQEGGVRETQYF
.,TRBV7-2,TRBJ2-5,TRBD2,TGTGCCAGCAGCGCAGCGGGGAGCCAAGAGACCCAGTACTTC,CASSAAGSQETQYF
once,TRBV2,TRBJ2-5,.,TGTGCCAGCGAAATCGGACAGTTCCAAGAGACCCAGTACTTC,CASEIGQFQETQYF
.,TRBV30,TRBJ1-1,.,TGTGCCTGGAGTGTACGGGGGAGGAGTGAAGCTTTCTTT,CAWSVRGRSEAFF
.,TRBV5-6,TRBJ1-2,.,TGTGCCAGCAGCCCTGGGGGGGTACGATATGGCTACACCTTC,CASSPGGVRYGYTF
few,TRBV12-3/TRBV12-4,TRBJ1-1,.,TGTGCCAGCATGAGTTCAACCGAAGCTTTCTTT,CASMSSTEAFF
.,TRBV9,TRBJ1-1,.,TGTGCCAGCAGCCCAGACAGTTGGACTGAAGCTTTCTTT,CASSPDSWTEAFF
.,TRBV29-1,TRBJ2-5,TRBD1,TGCAGCGTTTCAGGGGGAGAAGAGACCCAGTACTTC,CSVSGGEETQYF
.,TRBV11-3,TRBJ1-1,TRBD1,TGTGCCAGCAGTACCCGACAGGGGGCTGGTACTGAAGCTTTCTTT,CASSTRQGAGTEAFF
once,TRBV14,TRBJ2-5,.,TGTGCCAGCAGCCAAGTCCACACAGGAGAGACCCAGTACTTC,CASSQVHTGETQYF
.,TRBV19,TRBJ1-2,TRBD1,TGTGCCAGTAGTTCCGACAGGGAAAACTATGGCTACACCTTC,CASSSDRENYGYTF
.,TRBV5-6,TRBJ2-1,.,TGTGCCAGCAGCTTGGGCAGGGCAGGCAATGAGCAGTTCTTC,CASSLGRAGNEQFF